Below are 18 T cell receptor beta chains sequenced from a single sample in a study of a mutant IDH1 vaccine in newly diagnosed glioma. TCRdb's copy holds only in-frame clones and misses some; the assay was immunoSEQ multiplex PCR. This table holds roughly 41,000 clones, just under 80% found once. Time point of the sample: baseline, week 1 (first vaccination visit). Treatment described: pre-vaccination baseline after standard-of-care therapy. Sequencing used PBMCs, obtained from a glioma patient treated with radiotherapy, temozolomide or both. The receptors were gathered from a man aged 35 to 55 with glioma. Some clones in this sample may be carry-over from other donors' samples.

The V call is TRBV15, the J call TRBJ1-5; a weak D match, TRBD1 (5 bases). Trimming took 1 base from V and 6 from J, leaving 7 bases between them. The germline gives CDR1 LNHNV, CDR2 YYDKDF (reference sequence). This CDR3 has 13 amino acids. CDR3 DNA sequence: TGTGCCACCAGCAGAGCCCAGGGTCAGCCCCAGCATTTT. Protein product: CATSRAQGQPQHF.

The chain combines TRBV7-3 with TRBJ1-1, with D perhaps matching TRBD1 (6 bases). Germline loops: CDR1 SGHTA, CDR2 FQGTGA. V was cut by 8 bases and J by 1 base, with 8 bases left in between. The CDR3 has 12 residues. Written as DNA, the CDR3 is TGTGCCAGCTCGACAGGGAACACTGAAGCTTTCTTT. Translation: CASSTGNTEAFF.

The chain employs TRBV5-1 and TRBJ2-1, with TRBD2 as a possible D gene (5 bases). V was cut by 0 bases and J by 9 bases, with 16 bases left in between. Per the germline V gene, CDR1 is SGHRS and CDR2 is YFSETQ. This CDR3 is 15 amino acids long. The CDR3 is CASSLVRPGGGEQFF. CDR3 sequence (DNA): TGCGCCAGCAGCTTGGTACGACCGGGTGGAGGTGAGCAGTTCTTC.

This clone was recorded once. The rearrangement joins TRBV7-2 to TRBJ2-3; D unclear. Germline CDR1 SGHTA, CDR2 FQGNSA. The CDR3 extends over 13 amino acids. Trimming removed 3 bases at V and 3 bases at J, with 7 bases between. The DNA of the CDR3 is TGTGCCAGCAGCTTGATGGATACAGATACGCAGTATTTT. Protein product: CASSLMDTDTQYF.

J is TRBJ1-6 and V is TRBV19; no clear D. In germline, CDR1 is LNHDA, CDR2 SQIVND (reference sequence). V lost 3 bases, J lost 11 bases, and 14 bases lay in between. The CDR3 is 14 residues long. The CDR3 sequence is CASSISLDRPPLHF. The CDR3, as DNA: TGTGCCAGTAGTATTTCGTTAGACCGTCCACCCCTCCACTTT.

This clone was recorded once. CDR3 residues: CASSLSLTGPITGELFF. The CDR3 nucleotides read TGTGCCAGCAGCTTGTCCCTCACAGGGCCGATCACCGGGGAGCTGTTTTTT. The chain combines TRBV5-5 with TRBJ2-2; TRBD1 might be the D (6 bases). The CDR3 length is 17 residues. Trimming removed 1 base at V and 4 bases at J, with 17 bases between. In germline, CDR1 is SGHKS, CDR2 YYEKEE (reference sequence).

The gene calls are TRBV7-2 and TRBJ2-2; D is perhaps TRBD1 or TRBD2 (5 bases each). Germline loops: CDR1 SGHTA, CDR2 FQGNSA. V shed 3 bases and J shed 1 base, with 9 bases lying between them. There are 15 residues in the CDR3. This CDR3 is CASSLQGRNTGELFF. The DNA of the CDR3 is TGTGCCAGCAGCTTGCAGGGACGGAACACCGGGGAGCTGTTTTTT.

For the CDR3, the DNA is TGCGCCAGCAGCTTGGCAACAGATCAAGAGACCCAGTACTTC. Translated: CASSLATDQETQYF. This chain links TRBV5-1 with TRBJ2-5, with D hard to call. The CDR3 is 14 amino acids. V shed 0 bases and J shed 2 bases, with 8 bases lying between them. CDR1 is SGHRS and CDR2 is YFSETQ in the germline V gene.

The V call is TRBV28, the J call TRBJ1-2; tentative D call: TRBD1 (6 bases). Trimming cost V 5 bases and J 8 bases, with 21 bases left between them. Germline V lookup: CDR1 MDHEN, CDR2 SYDVKM. This CDR3 region has 15 residues. Here the CDR3 reads CASSKGGRAEKGYTF. CDR3 DNA: TGTGCCAGCAGTAAAGGGGGAAGGGCAGAAAAGGGCTACACCTTC.

The chain carries TRBV10-3 and TRBJ1-1, with 7 bases identical to TRBD1. The ends lost 6 bases at V and 0 bases at J; junction bases unmatched: 7. The CDR3 sequence is 15 residues long. CDR1 and CDR2 from the germline V gene are ENHRY and SYGVKD. For the CDR3, the DNA is TGTGCCATCAGCTGGACAGGAGATTTGAACACTGAAGCTTTCTTT. This sequence encodes CAISWTGDLNTEAFF.

This clone is classed as medium-sized. The V call is TRBV5-1, the J call TRBJ1-4; 7 nucleotides line up with TRBD1. Unmatched junction bases numbered 6, after V lost 4 bases and J lost 0 bases. From germline, CDR1 is SGHRS and CDR2 YFSETQ. The CDR3 has 16 residues. Written as DNA, the CDR3 is TGCGCCAGCAGCCAGACGACAGGGACAACTAATGAAAAACTGTTTTTT. Translated: CASSQTTGTTNEKLFF.

The rearrangement joins TRBV5-6 to TRBJ2-6; D is perhaps TRBD1 (6 bases). Between the trimmed V and J ends, which lost 5 bases and 9 bases, there was a span of 12 bases. Germline-derived CDR1 and CDR2 are SGHDT and YYEEEE. This CDR3 contains 13 residues. The CDR3: CASRRRDINVLTF. The CDR3 DNA is TGTGCCAGCAGACGCCGGGACATCAACGTCCTGACTTTC.

The V call is TRBV10-3, the J call TRBJ2-1; TRBD2 matches 7 bases. V shed 7 bases, J shed 10 bases, and the junction held 13 bases outside the gene matches. CDR1 is ENHRY, CDR2 SYGVKD, per germline. CDR3 length equals 14 residues. This chain's CDR3 is CAIKGSGERSEQFF. The CDR3 nucleotides read TGTGCCATCAAGGGAAGCGGGGAGCGGTCGGAGCAGTTCTTC.

This sequence joins TRBV9 and TRBJ2-1; D unclear. The CDR3 spans 15 residues. The ends were cut back, 0 bases at V and 0 bases at J, with 7 bases in the middle. Germline V CDR1 and CDR2: SGDLS, YYNGEE. CDR3 DNA sequence: TGTGCCAGCAGCGTAGGCTCGAGCTCCTACAATGAGCAGTTCTTC. This sequence encodes CASSVGSSSYNEQFF.

CDR3 sequence: CASSLEDQPQHF. CDR3 bases: TGTGCCAGCAGCCTCGAAGATCAGCCCCAGCATTTT. The chain is built from TRBV7-2 and TRBJ1-5; D gene uncertain. The CDR3 has 12 residues. From germline, CDR1 is SGHTA and CDR2 FQGNSA. V lost 5 bases and J lost 5, with 7 bases in between.

This chain connects TRBV5-1 to TRBJ2-3; 15 bases are a match to TRBD2. Unmatched junction bases numbered 8, after V lost 4 bases and J lost 5 bases. In germline, CDR1 is SGHRS, CDR2 YFSETQ. CDR3 length: 17 amino acids. The CDR3 is CASSHGLAGGLGDTQYF. CDR3 DNA: TGCGCCAGCAGCCATGGACTAGCGGGGGGGCTGGGAGATACGCAGTATTTT.

In nucleotides, the CDR3 is TGCGCCAGCAGCTTGGAAGCGGGGGGCCTCACAGATACGCAGTATTTT. The encoded protein is CASSLEAGGLTDTQYF. The chain links TRBV5-1 to TRBJ2-3; 9 bases line up with TRBD2. Trimming at V came to 0 bases and at J to 2 bases, leaving 4 bases not matched to a gene. This CDR3 region has 16 residues. Germline CDR1 and CDR2: SGHRS and YFSETQ.

V is TRBV6-6 and J is TRBJ1-2; TRBD1 is a possible D gene (5 bases). Germline V gene lookup returns CDR1 MNHNY and CDR2 SVGAGI (reference sequence). Between the trimmed V and J ends, which lost 6 bases and 4 bases, there was a span of 18 bases. CDR3 size: 15 residues. The CDR3 sequence is CASSPRQSSSYGYTF. In DNA, the CDR3 is TGTGCCAGCAGCCCTCGACAGTCAAGTTCCTATGGCTACACCTTC.